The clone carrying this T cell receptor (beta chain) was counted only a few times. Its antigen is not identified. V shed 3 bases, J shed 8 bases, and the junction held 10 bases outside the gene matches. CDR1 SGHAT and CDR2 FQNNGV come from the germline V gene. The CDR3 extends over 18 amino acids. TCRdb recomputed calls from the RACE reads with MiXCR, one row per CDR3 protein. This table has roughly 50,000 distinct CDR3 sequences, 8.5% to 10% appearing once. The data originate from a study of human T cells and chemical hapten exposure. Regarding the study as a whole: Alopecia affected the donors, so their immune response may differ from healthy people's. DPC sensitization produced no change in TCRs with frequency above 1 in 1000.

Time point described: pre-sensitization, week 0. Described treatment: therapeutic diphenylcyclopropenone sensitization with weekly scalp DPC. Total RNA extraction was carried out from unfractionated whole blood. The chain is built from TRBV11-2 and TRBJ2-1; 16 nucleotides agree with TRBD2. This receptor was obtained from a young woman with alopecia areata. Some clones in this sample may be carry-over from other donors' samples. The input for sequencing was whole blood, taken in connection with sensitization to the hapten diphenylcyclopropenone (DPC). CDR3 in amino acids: CASSFGTSGGAGMDEQFF. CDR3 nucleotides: TGTGCCAGCAGCTTCGGGACTAGCGGGGGGGCAGGTATGGATGAGCAGTTCTTC.